This TCR beta chain is drawn from a study of cytomegalovirus exposure and HLA in healthy donors. The study ran its PCR with 60 Vbeta and 13 Jbeta primers. Repertoires were generated with immunoSEQ multiplex PCR, while TCRdb's copy carries only in-frame clones and drops some. In all, the sample yields about 140,000 clones. This TCR was sampled from a male donor in good health and CMV-seronegative. The sequencing sample was made of PBMCs.

CDR3 residues: CASHVRDREKLFF. The CDR3 nucleotides are TGTGCCAGTCACGTCAGGGATCGGGAAAAACTGTTTTTT. J is TRBJ1-4 and V is TRBV19; perhaps TRBD1 as D (5 bases). The germline V gene encodes CDR1 LNHDA and CDR2 SQIVND (reference sequence). The V and J ends lost 8 bases and 8 bases respectively, with 15 bases between them. This CDR3 has 13 residues. The full variable domain, in which reference TRBV19 and TRBJ1-4 provide the parts outside the CDR3, is DGGITQSPKYLFRKEGQNVTLSCEQNLNHDAMYWYRQDPGQGLRLIYYSQIVNDFQKGDIAEGYSVSREKKESFPLTVTSAQKNPTAFYLCASHVRDREKLFFGSGTQLSVL.